This T cell receptor (beta chain) derives from a study of Graves' ophthalmopathy and Graves' hyperthyroidism. Beta-chain TCR CDR3 regions were amplified from RNA transcripts. A first-round RT-PCR used HTBI primers, followed by a second-round multiplex PCR. TCRdb reprocessed the multiplex PCR reads with MiXCR, giving one entry per CDR3 protein. The table shows over 450,000 distinct CDR3 sequences, with approximately 15% occurring only once. The receptor's source is a woman aged 30 to 39 with Graves' ophthalmopathy. Sequencing was performed on blood.

Here the CDR3 reads CASSLSQGLEETQYF. In nucleotides, the CDR3 is TGCGCCAGCAGCTTGTCGCAGGGTTTGGAAGAGACCCAGTACTTC. The chain couples TRBV5-1 to TRBJ2-5; the D gene is possibly TRBD1 (5 bases). Trimming shortened V by 1 base and J by 3 bases, and 13 bases separated the two germline ends. Germline assignment: CDR1 SGHRS and CDR2 YFSETQ. This CDR3 has 15 amino acids.